This T cell receptor (beta chain) was observed in a study of control samples from healthy donors and cancer patients. The CDR3 has 14 amino acids. V was pared by 5 bases and J by 6 bases, with 16 bases between. Germline V CDR1 and CDR2: SGHDN, FVKESK. Here immunoSEQ multiplex PCR was the method, and the copy in TCRdb shows in-frame clones only, minus some. The sample includes tens of thousands of clones, 85% to 90% of them seen just once. The chain links TRBV14 to TRBJ1-2, with a tentative D call TRBD1 (5 bases). This TCR derives from a man in his forties or fifties in good health. Sequenced: blood. This CDR3 reads CASSYSTGGDGYTF. Here the CDR3 DNA reads TGTGCCAGCAGCTACTCGACGGGAGGGGATGGCTACACCTTC.